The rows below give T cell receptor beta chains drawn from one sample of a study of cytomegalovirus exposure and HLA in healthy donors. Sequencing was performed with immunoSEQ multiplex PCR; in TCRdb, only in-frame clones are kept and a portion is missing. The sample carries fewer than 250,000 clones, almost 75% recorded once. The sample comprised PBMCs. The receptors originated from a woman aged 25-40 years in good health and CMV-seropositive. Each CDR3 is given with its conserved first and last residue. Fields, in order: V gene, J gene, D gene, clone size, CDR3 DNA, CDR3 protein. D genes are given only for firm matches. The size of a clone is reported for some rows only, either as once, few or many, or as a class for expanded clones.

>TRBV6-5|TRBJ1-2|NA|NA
TGTGCCAGCAGTTATTCCAGGGGCGCCTGGGATGGCTACACCTTC
CASSYSRGAWDGYTF
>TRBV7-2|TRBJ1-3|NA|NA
TGTGCCAGCAGCTCAAACCCGAGCTCTGGAAACACCATATATTTT
CASSSNPSSGNTIYF
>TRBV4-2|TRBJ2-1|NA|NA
TGTGCCAGCAGCCAAGACCAGCGGTCCTACAATGAGCAGTTCTTC
CASSQDQRSYNEQFF
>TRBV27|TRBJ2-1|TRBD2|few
TGTGCCAGCTCCCATCCGACAGGGATAAGGACTAGCGGTTACAATGAGCAGTTCTTC
CASSHPTGIRTSGYNEQFF
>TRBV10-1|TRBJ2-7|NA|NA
TGCGCCAGCAGTGCCGGGGGCTACGAGCAGTACTTC
CASSAGGYEQYF
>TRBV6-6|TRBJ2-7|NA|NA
TGTGCCAGCAGTTACGGCAACTCCTACGAGCAGTACTTC
CASSYGNSYEQYF
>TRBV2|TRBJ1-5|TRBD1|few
TGTGCCAGCAGTTTGGACAGGCTTAATCAGCCCCAGCATTTT
CASSLDRLNQPQHF
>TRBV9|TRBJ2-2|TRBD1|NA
TGTCCACTCCCCCCCACAGGGGGCGCGGACACCGGGGAGCTGTTTTTT
CPLPPTGGADTGELFF
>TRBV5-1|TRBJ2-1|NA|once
TGCGCCAGCACCCCAGGACAGTTCTCCTACAATGAGCAGTTCTTC
CASTPGQFSYNEQFF
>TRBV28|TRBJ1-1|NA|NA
TGTGCCAGCAGCTGGAGAGAGACTGAAGCTTTCTTT
CASSWRETEAFF
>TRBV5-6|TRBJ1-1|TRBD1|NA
TGTGCCAGCAAGGAGGACAGGGGGCGCGTTTTGTCTGAAGCTTTCTTT
CASKEDRGRVLSEAFF
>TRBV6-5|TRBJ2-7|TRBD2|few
TGTGCCAGCAGTTACGGGCTAGCGGGCTACGAGCAGTACTTC
CASSYGLAGYEQYF
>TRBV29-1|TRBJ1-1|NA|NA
TGCAGCGTGGGCCCGACCCAGGGAGGGTTTGGAGCTTTCTTT
CSVGPTQGGFGAFF
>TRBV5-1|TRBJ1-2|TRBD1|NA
TGCGCCAGCAGCTCATCCGGGACAGGGGTCTATGGCTACACCTTC
CASSSSGTGVYGYTF
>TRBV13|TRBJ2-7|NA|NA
TGTGCCAGCAGCTTCGGGCGGGCCTACGAGCAGTACTTC
CASSFGRAYEQYF
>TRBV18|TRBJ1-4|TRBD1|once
TGTGCCAGCTCCCCGGGACAGGGTACAACTAATGAAAAACTGTTTTTT
CASSPGQGTTNEKLFF